Listed below are T cell receptor beta chains from one sample, sequenced in a study of cytomegalovirus exposure and HLA in healthy donors. Measured with immunoSEQ multiplex PCR; TCRdb has only the in-frame clones, and not every one. The profile shows roughly 180,000 clones, approximately 82% of them singletons. Sequencing was performed on PBMCs. All receptors derive from a male donor in good health and CMV-seronegative. Each CDR3 is given with its conserved first and last residue. Each record gives: J gene, clone size, V gene, D gene, CDR3 DNA, CDR3 protein. The D gene is left open where the match is weak. For some rows the clone size is stated as once, few or many, or as a class when expanded; others skip it.

J gene: TRBJ1-5; clone size: .; V gene: TRBV14; D gene: TRBD1; CDR3 DNA: TGTGCCAGCAGCCAAGGGACAGGCAGCAATCAGCCCCAGCATTTT; CDR3 protein: CASSQGTGSNQPQHF
J gene: TRBJ1-3; clone size: .; V gene: TRBV11-3; D gene: .; CDR3 DNA: TGTGCCAGCAGCCGACATCCAGGAAACACCATATATTTT; CDR3 protein: CASSRHPGNTIYF
J gene: TRBJ2-3; clone size: .; V gene: TRBV11-1; D gene: TRBD1; CDR3 DNA: TGTGCCAGCAGCCCGGGTCAGGGGGCCTTAGATACGCAGTATTTT; CDR3 protein: CASSPGQGALDTQYF
J gene: TRBJ2-7; clone size: medium-sized; V gene: TRBV7-9; D gene: TRBD1; CDR3 DNA: TGTGCCAGCAGCCCATCCCACCCCGGGACAGGGTCCTACGAGCAGTACTTC; CDR3 protein: CASSPSHPGTGSYEQYF
J gene: TRBJ2-3; clone size: .; V gene: TRBV18; D gene: .; CDR3 DNA: TGTGCCAGCTCACCTGGGACTAGCACAGATACGCAGTATTTT; CDR3 protein: CASSPGTSTDTQYF
J gene: TRBJ2-5; clone size: once; V gene: TRBV19; D gene: .; CDR3 DNA: TGTGCCAGTAGTATAGAAGGCAGGGGTGTGGAGACCCAGTACTTC; CDR3 protein: CASSIEGRGVETQYF
J gene: TRBJ2-7; clone size: .; V gene: TRBV5-1; D gene: .; CDR3 DNA: TGCGCCAGCAGCTGGATCGGGACACACAACGAGCAGTACTTC; CDR3 protein: CASSWIGTHNEQYF
J gene: TRBJ1-2; clone size: .; V gene: TRBV19; D gene: TRBD1; CDR3 DNA: TGTGCCAGTGGGGATGGGACAGGGCCCCACTCCTATGGCTACACCTTC; CDR3 protein: CASGDGTGPHSYGYTF
J gene: TRBJ1-1; clone size: .; V gene: TRBV25-1; D gene: .; CDR3 DNA: TGTGCCAGCAGTGAATACACCTACGGGAGGGGGAACACTGAAGCTTTCTTT; CDR3 protein: CASSEYTYGRGNTEAFF
J gene: TRBJ2-6; clone size: once; V gene: TRBV18; D gene: .; CDR3 DNA: TGTGCCAGCTCACCACTTCAACCAGGGAACTCTGGGGCCAACGTCCTGACTTTC; CDR3 protein: CASSPLQPGNSGANVLTF
J gene: TRBJ2-5; clone size: .; V gene: TRBV6-6; D gene: .; CDR3 DNA: TGTGCCAGCAGTCCCGGCGGCTGGAAGACCCAGTACTTC; CDR3 protein: CASSPGGWKTQYF
J gene: TRBJ2-7; clone size: .; V gene: TRBV5-1; D gene: TRBD1; CDR3 DNA: TGCGCCAGCAGCAACAGGGGCTCCTACGAGCAGTACTTC; CDR3 protein: CASSNRGSYEQYF